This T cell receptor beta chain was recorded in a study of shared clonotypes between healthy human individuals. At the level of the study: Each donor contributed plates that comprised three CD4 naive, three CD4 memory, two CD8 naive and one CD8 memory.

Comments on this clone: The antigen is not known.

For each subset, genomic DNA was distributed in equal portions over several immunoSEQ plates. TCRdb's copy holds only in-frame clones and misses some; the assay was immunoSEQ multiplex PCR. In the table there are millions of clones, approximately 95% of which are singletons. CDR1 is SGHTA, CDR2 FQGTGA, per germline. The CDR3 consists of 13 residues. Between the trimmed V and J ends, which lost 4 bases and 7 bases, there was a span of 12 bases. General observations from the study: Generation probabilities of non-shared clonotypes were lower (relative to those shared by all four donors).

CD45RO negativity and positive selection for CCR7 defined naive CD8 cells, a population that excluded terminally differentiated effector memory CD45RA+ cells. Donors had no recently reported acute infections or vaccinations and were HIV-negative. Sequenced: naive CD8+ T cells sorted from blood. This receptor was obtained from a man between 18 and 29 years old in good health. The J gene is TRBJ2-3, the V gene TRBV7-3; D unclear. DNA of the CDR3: TGTGCCAGCAGCTCCTCGAGTGGGTATACGCAGTATTTT. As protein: CASSSSSGYTQYF. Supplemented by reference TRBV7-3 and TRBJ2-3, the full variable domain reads GAGVSQTPSNKVTEKGKYVELRCDPISGHTALYWYRQSLGQGPEFLIYFQGTGAADDSGLPNDRFFAVRPEGSVSTLKIQRTERGDSAVYLCASSSSSGYTQYFGPGTRLTVL.